These 27 T cell receptor beta chains originate from one sample sequenced in a study of CD8 T cells in ankylosing spondylitis. Whole-study findings and limits: Blood of patients with ankylosing spondylitis appeared to be characterized by a TCR beta motif of about 8 highly homologous variants.

TCRdb itself ran the 5' RACE reads through MiXCR, one entry per CDR3 protein. This sample has around 220,000 distinct CDR3 sequences, with around 17% found just once. Antigen specificity for these receptors is unknown. The specimen sequenced was blood, either unsorted or a sorted T cell fraction (not recorded which). Source of these receptors: a male donor with ankylosing spondylitis.

There are a few counts of this clonotype. The chain carries TRBV20-1 and TRBJ2-1, with 7 bases that match TRBD2. Germline-derived CDR1 and CDR2 are DFQATT and SNEGSKA (reference sequence). The CDR3 covers 13 residues. With V trimmed by 2 bases and J by 7 bases, 5 bases remained unmatched. CDR3 in DNA: TGCAGTGCTAGACCCTGGGGGGGTAATGAGCAGTTCTTC. The encoded protein is CSARPWGGNEQFF.

This clonotype was recorded at least ten times. V gene TRBV7-8 combines with J gene TRBJ2-1; possible D gene TRBD2, 6 bases. The germline gives CDR1 SGHVS, CDR2 FQNEAQ. The CDR3 consists of 20 residues. Trimming stripped 5 bases from V and 5 bases from J, with 31 bases between. The CDR3 is CASSPRLLLREKPLDNEQFF. The CDR3 region has the DNA TGTGCCAGCAGCCCCCGCCTATTGTTGCGGGAAAAGCCCTTGGACAATGAGCAGTTCTTC.

V and J are TRBV19 and TRBJ1-1; D is perhaps TRBD1 (5 bases). The V end was cut by 3 bases, the J end by 1 base, with 9 bases between. This CDR3 contains 14 residues. CDR1 and CDR2 from the germline V gene are LNHDA and SQIVND (reference sequence). The CDR3 DNA follows: TGTGCCAGTAGTATTGGGGACCCGAACACTGAAGCTTTCTTT. Its protein product is CASSIGDPNTEAFF. Filled out from reference TRBV19 and TRBJ1-1, the complete variable domain reads DGGITQSPKYLFRKEGQNVTLSCEQNLNHDAMYWYRQDPGQGLRLIYYSQIVNDFQKGDIAEGYSVSREKKESFPLTVTSAQKNPTAFYLCASSIGDPNTEAFFGQGTRLTVV.

This clonotype was detected many times. CDR3 nucleotide sequence: TGCAGCGTTGAGGGCTGGATTAGCACAGATACGCAGTATTTT. It specifies CSVEGWISTDTQYF. The V gene is TRBV29-1, the J gene TRBJ2-3; D uncertain. The germline V and J ends were trimmed by 3 bases and 0 bases, with 10 bases remaining between them. Per germline, CDR1 SQVTM and CDR2 ANQGSEA. The CDR3 runs to 14 residues.

The chain carries TRBV7-9 and TRBJ2-3, with D perhaps TRBD1 (5 bases). CDR1 and CDR2 (germline): SEHNR, FQNEAQ (reference sequence). CDR3 size: 17 residues. Trimming stripped 4 bases from V and 0 bases from J, with 17 bases between. The DNA for the CDR3 is TGTGCCAGCAGCTCCTACGGACAAAGCCCTAGCACAGATACGCAGTATTTT. Translation gives CASSSYGQSPSTDTQYF.

This clonotype came up a few times. The CDR3 protein is CASRAGAYNEQFF. The CDR3 region has the DNA TGTGCCAGCAGGGCAGGGGCGTACAATGAGCAGTTCTTC. The chain combines TRBV7-6 with TRBJ2-1, with D tentatively TRBD1 (6 bases). The germline V gene has CDR1 SGHVS and CDR2 FNYEAQ. The CDR3 loop spans 13 amino acids. Trimming stripped 6 bases from V and 4 bases from J, with 10 bases between.

In its sample, this clonotype was seen many times. This rearrangement joins TRBV5-1 to TRBJ2-7; D may be TRBD2 (6 bases). The CDR3 spans 13 residues. The germline CDR1 and CDR2 sequences are SGHRS and YFSETQ. The V gene lost 3 bases and the J gene lost 4 bases, with 11 bases spanning the gap. The CDR3 bases are TGCGCCAGCAGCTCGGGGGTTGGTTACGAGCAGTACTTC. It codes for CASSSGVGYEQYF.

This clonotype was observed a few times. The chain combines TRBV5-6 with TRBJ1-1, with D uncertain. Trimming shortened V by 1 base and J by 8 bases, and 12 bases separated the two germline ends. This CDR3 region has 13 residues. CDR1 is SGHDT, CDR2 YYEEEE, per germline. The CDR3 DNA reads as TGTGCCAGCAGCTTGTCTTCAGCCCTGGAAGCTTTCTTT. Its protein product is CASSLSSALEAFF.

The gene calls are TRBV7-2 and TRBJ2-7; no reliable D call. Between the trimmed V and J ends, which lost 3 bases and 3 bases, there was a span of 9 bases. The CDR3 covers 13 residues. Germline V gives CDR1 SGHTA, CDR2 FQGNSA. The CDR3 DNA is TGTGCCAGCAGCTTCTTCAGTAACTACGAGCAGTACTTC. Translated: CASSFFSNYEQYF.

The chain employs TRBV28 and TRBJ2-7, with 9 bases fitting TRBD2. The germline gives CDR1 MDHEN, CDR2 SYDVKM. The CDR3 consists of 16 residues. Trimming at V came to 5 bases and at J to 0 bases, leaving 8 bases not matched to a gene. CDR3 sequence (DNA): TGTGCCAGCAGTACCCCTCTAGCGGGGCCCTCCTACGAGCAGTACTTC. Protein: CASSTPLAGPSYEQYF.

The chain is built from TRBV11-2 and TRBJ2-1; D possibly corresponds to TRBD2 (5 bases). The length of the CDR3 is 17 residues. V was pared by 1 base and J by 6 bases, with 19 bases between. From germline, CDR1 is SGHAT and CDR2 FQNNGV. The DNA for the CDR3 is TGTGCCAGCAGCTTAGGAGGCAGAGGGAGCCCGGTCAATGAGCAGTTCTTC. Translating gives CASSLGGRGSPVNEQFF.

The table lists this clonotype with many counts. The V gene is TRBV12-3 or TRBV12-4, the J gene TRBJ2-5; D is undetermined. The CDR3 length is 13 residues. V lost 1 base to trimming and J lost 4 bases, with 7 bases between them. CDR3 coding DNA: TGTGCCAGCAGTTTAGGGTTTACAGAGACCCAGTACTTC. Translation: CASSLGFTETQYF.

This clonotype was observed a handful of times. The chain carries TRBV4-1 and TRBJ2-7; 11 bases are shared with TRBD2. CDR3 length: 16 amino acids. CDR1 is MGHRA, CDR2 YSYEKL, per germline. Unmatched junction bases numbered 7, after V lost 4 bases and J lost 2 bases. The CDR3 protein is CASSPETSGNPYEQYF. In DNA form, the CDR3 reads TGCGCCAGCAGCCCCGAGACTAGCGGGAACCCCTACGAGCAGTACTTC.

This chain connects TRBV12-3 or TRBV12-4 to TRBJ2-5, with D possibly TRBD1 on 5 matching bases. The length of the CDR3 is 14 residues. The germline V and J ends were trimmed by 1 base and 1 base, with 7 bases remaining between them. Here the CDR3 DNA reads TGTGCCAGCAGTTTAGGCGACAGCCAAGAGACCCAGTACTTC. This sequence encodes CASSLGDSQETQYF.

Worth noting for this clonotype: A much larger clone lies one base from this, so it may be a read error. The chain combines TRBV7-9 with TRBJ2-3, with TRBD2 as a possible D gene (5 bases). The V gene lost 5 bases and the J gene lost 3 bases, with 6 bases spanning the gap. This CDR3 spans 12 amino acids. Per germline, CDR1 SEHNR and CDR2 FQNEAQ (reference sequence). CDR3 residues: CASSRGTDTQYF. CDR3 nucleotides: TGTGCCAGCAGCCGAGGGACAGATACGCAGTATTTT.

This clonotype turned up a few times. V gene TRBV6-1 combines with J gene TRBJ1-1, with D perhaps TRBD1 (5 bases). Germline assignment: CDR1 MNHNS and CDR2 SASEGT. Trimming took 3 bases from V and 7 from J, leaving 9 bases between them. This CDR3 region has 12 residues. The chain's CDR3 is CASSEGPFEAFF. DNA for the CDR3: TGTGCCAGCAGTGAGGGACCGTTTGAAGCTTTCTTT.

The chain has TRBV7-8 and TRBJ2-3, with TRBD1 matching 10 bases. The CDR3 has 16 amino acids. Per germline, CDR1 SGHVS and CDR2 FQNEAQ. J gave up 0 bases and V 5 bases, and 5 bases lay outside the gene matches. The CDR3 region has the DNA TGTGCCAGCAGCCAAGACAGGGGGCGCAGCACAGATACGCAGTATTTT. Translating it yields CASSQDRGRSTDTQYF.

This clonotype has a count of ten or more. This chain uses TRBV7-9 with TRBJ1-2; 9 positions agree with TRBD1. This CDR3 is 17 amino acids long. V gave up 0 bases and J gave up 0 bases; unmatched junction bases: 5. Germline assignment: CDR1 SEHNR and CDR2 FQNEAQ (reference sequence). This CDR3 reads CASSLAGQGLANYGYTF. CDR3 DNA sequence: TGTGCCAGCAGCTTAGCGGGACAGGGCCTCGCTAACTATGGCTACACCTTC. Full variable domain (rest looked up from reference TRBV7-9 and TRBJ1-2): DTGVSQNPRHKITKRGQNVTFRCDPISEHNRLYWYRQTLGQGPEFLTYFQNEAQLEKSRLLSDRFSAERPKGSFSTLEIQRTEQGDSAMYLCASSLAGQGLANYGYTFGSGTRLTVV.

The genes are TRBV6-5 and TRBJ1-1; possibly TRBD1 for D (5 bases). This CDR3 is built from 12 residues. CDR1 MNHEY and CDR2 SVGAGI come from the germline V gene. V was trimmed by 3 bases and J by 8 bases, leaving 10 bases between them. CDR3 residues: CASSYEGLEAFF. In nucleotides, the CDR3 is TGTGCCAGCAGTTATGAGGGGTTAGAAGCTTTCTTT.

J is TRBJ2-1 and V is TRBV5-5, with D hard to call. Trimming shortened V by 2 bases and J by 4 bases, and 7 bases separated the two germline ends. CDR3 length equals 13 residues. Germline loops: CDR1 SGHKS, CDR2 YYEKEE (reference sequence). The CDR3 is CASSFWQYNEQFF. The CDR3 bases are TGTGCCAGCAGCTTCTGGCAATACAATGAGCAGTTCTTC.

The V and J genes are TRBV4-3 and TRBJ2-1; D uncertain. V lost 0 bases and J lost 2, with 8 bases in between. The CDR3 covers 15 residues. The germline V gene encodes CDR1 LGHNA and CDR2 YSLEER. CDR3 in amino acids: CASSQEDGTYNEQFF. The DNA for the CDR3 is TGCGCCAGCAGCCAAGAGGATGGTACCTACAATGAGCAGTTCTTC.

This clonotype was counted between two and nine times. The chain joins TRBV3-1 to TRBJ2-3, with 9 bases that match TRBD2. This CDR3 is built from 17 residues. J lost 4 bases, V lost 0 bases, and 8 bases had no gene match. Germline V gene data show CDR1 as LGHDT and CDR2 as YNNKEL (reference sequence). DNA for the CDR3: TGTGCCAGCAGCCAAGATCAAGAGCGGGGGGTTTCAGATACGCAGTATTTT. This codes for CASSQDQERGVSDTQYF.

This clonotype was counted only a few times. The rearrangement joins TRBV7-9 to TRBJ1-4; tentatively, D is TRBD1 (5 bases). Germline CDR1 reads SEHNR; CDR2 reads FQNEAQ (reference sequence). Trimming removed 7 bases at V and 10 bases at J, with 13 bases between. The CDR3 has 12 residues. CDR3 amino acids: CASIHNGGKLFF. In DNA form, the CDR3 reads TGTGCCAGCATCCACAACGGGGGAAAACTGTTTTTT.

The gene calls are TRBV12-3 or TRBV12-4 and TRBJ1-1, with 8 positions matching TRBD1. CDR3 length: 12 amino acids. The trim removed 8 bases at V and 4 bases at J, leaving 3 bases unmatched. The CDR3 coding sequence is TGTGCCAGCGGCGACAGGGGCACTGAAGCTTTCTTT. It encodes CASGDRGTEAFF.

The chain combines TRBV12-3 or TRBV12-4 with TRBJ2-7; TRBD2 aligns across 12 bases. This CDR3 is built from 15 residues. Trimming took 6 bases from V and 3 from J; bases not matched to a gene: 6. CDR3 residues: CASSRWTSGIYEQYF. DNA of the CDR3: TGTGCCAGCAGCCGATGGACTAGCGGGATCTACGAGCAGTACTTC.

V usage is TRBV11-1 and J usage is TRBJ1-2; D may be TRBD1 (6 bases). The V gene lost 5 bases and the J gene lost 4 bases, with 26 bases spanning the gap. The CDR3 consists of 18 residues. Germline lookup yields CDR1 SGHAT and CDR2 FQDESV (reference sequence). The CDR3 is CASSTSADLGGSRYGYTF. Written as DNA, the CDR3 is TGTGCCAGCAGCACGTCCGCCGACTTAGGGGGGAGTCGCTATGGCTACACCTTC.

The sample holds a few counts of this clonotype. The chain carries TRBV4-3 and TRBJ2-1; 16 positions match TRBD2. The CDR3 sequence is 15 residues long. V dropped 4 bases and J dropped 9; count of bases not matched to a gene: 3. From germline, CDR1 is LGHNA and CDR2 YSLEER. The CDR3 spells CASSLGLAGGVEQFF. In DNA, the CDR3 is TGCGCCAGCAGCCTGGGACTAGCGGGAGGGGTTGAGCAGTTCTTC.